This entry lists 12 T cell receptor beta chains sequenced from one sample in a study of PD-L1 blockade in urothelial cancer. Time point indicated: pretreatment peripheral blood. Libraries were prepared by immunoSEQ multiplex PCR; TCRdb keeps only in-frame clonotypes and omits some of them. This sample has 60,000 to 70,000 clones, with approximately 80% found just once. Source: PBMCs, taken around atezolizumab (anti-PD-L1) treatment. The receptors were gathered from a man between 65 and 79 years old with urothelial cancer.

This clone was detected once. This sequence joins TRBV11-3 and TRBJ2-1; a possible D gene is TRBD2 (5 bases). This CDR3 spans 15 amino acids. The germline V gene encodes CDR1 SGHNT and CDR2 YENEEA. The V and J ends lost 5 bases and 6 bases respectively, with 17 bases between them. The CDR3 DNA sequence: TGTGCCAGCAGCGACGGGGTGGGAGAGCTCAATGAGCAGTTCTTC. Translated, it gives CASSDGVGELNEQFF.

The chain uses TRBV5-1 and TRBJ2-5, with TRBD2 matching 12 bases. J was trimmed by 7 bases and V by 6 bases; bases with no gene match: 10. CDR1 SGHRS and CDR2 YFSETQ come from the germline V gene. CDR3 length equals 15 residues. The CDR3 DNA sequence: TGCGCCAGCACCCTGACTAGCGGGAGCGACGGGACCCAGTACTTC. Translation gives CASTLTSGSDGTQYF.

The V gene is TRBV2, the J gene TRBJ1-3; D call uncertain. The CDR3 consists of 15 residues. Germline assignment: CDR1 SNHLY and CDR2 FYNNEI. Trimming took off 2 bases at V and 2 bases at J, with 10 bases between the two ends. CDR3 bases: TGTGCCAGCAGTGAAATGCAGTTCCCTGGAAACACCATATATTTT. This encodes CASSEMQFPGNTIYF. Combining the CDR3 with reference TRBV2 and TRBJ1-3 gives the whole variable domain EPEVTQTPSHQVTQMGQEVILRCVPISNHLYFYWYRQILGQKVEFLVSFYNNEISEKSEIFDDQFSVERPDGSNFTLKIRSTKLEDSAMYFCASSEMQFPGNTIYFGEGSWLTVV.

The chain employs TRBV5-1 and TRBJ2-5; no reliable D call. This CDR3 is 13 amino acids long. Germline V gives CDR1 SGHRS, CDR2 YFSETQ. The ends were cut back, 1 base at V and 5 bases at J, with 9 bases in the middle. This CDR3 is CASSLRPGETQYF. CDR3 in DNA: TGCGCCAGCAGCTTGAGGCCGGGTGAGACCCAGTACTTC.

The gene calls are TRBV28 and TRBJ1-4, with TRBD1 matching 8 bases. The CDR3 contains 16 residues. V lost 5 bases, J lost 6 bases, and 11 bases stayed unmatched. Germline CDR1 MDHEN, CDR2 SYDVKM. CDR3 sequence reads: CASSQAGQGSDEKLFF. The CDR3, as DNA: TGTGCCAGCAGTCAAGCCGGACAGGGTTCAGATGAAAAACTGTTTTTT.

This sequence joins TRBV29-1 and TRBJ2-7, with TRBD2 identical over 7 bases. With 7 bases clipped from V and 4 bases from J, the junction kept 10 bases outside the gene matches. The germline gives CDR1 SQVTM, CDR2 ANQGSEA. The length of the CDR3 is 13 residues. The CDR3 here is CSASVGGRYEQYF. CDR3 bases: TGCAGCGCCTCAGTTGGCGGGAGATACGAGCAGTACTTC.

This clone is a singleton in its sample. This chain connects TRBV5-6 to TRBJ1-1; a possible D gene is TRBD1 (6 bases). With 1 base removed from V and 0 bases from J, the gap between germline ends came to 10 bases. The germline gives CDR1 SGHDT, CDR2 YYEEEE. CDR3 length equals 15 residues. CDR3 sequence: CASSLLAGVNTEAFF. For the CDR3, the DNA is TGTGCCAGCAGCTTGCTTGCAGGGGTGAACACTGAAGCTTTCTTT.

The chain combines TRBV28 with TRBJ2-1; tentative D call: TRBD2 (6 bases). Trimming pared 3 bases from V and 4 bases from J, leaving 25 bases between. CDR3 size: 19 residues. The germline CDR1 and CDR2 sequences are MDHEN and SYDVKM. CDR3 DNA sequence: TGTGCCAGCAGTTTTTTTCTCCCCAATCGGGAGCTAAGGTACAATGAGCAGTTCTTC. Its translation is CASSFFLPNRELRYNEQFF.

This chain uses TRBV6-1 with TRBJ1-4; a weak D match, TRBD1 (6 bases). This CDR3 comprises 14 residues. V was cut by 4 bases and J by 2 bases, with 8 bases left in between. CDR1 and CDR2 from the germline V gene are MNHNS and SASEGT. CDR3 nucleotides: TGTGCCAGCAGTGGAGGACAGACTAATGAAAAACTGTTTTTT. It translates to CASSGGQTNEKLFF.

The chain is built from TRBV7-9 and TRBJ2-3; 10 bases are a match to TRBD2. Losses at the gene ends were 2 bases for V and 6 bases for J; bases not matched to a gene: 5. This CDR3 is built from 15 residues. CDR1 is SEHNR, CDR2 FQNEAQ, per germline (reference sequence). CDR3 sequence (DNA): TGTGCCAGCAGCTTACTAGCGGGAGCGGGGGATACGCAGTATTTT. This translates into CASSLLAGAGDTQYF. Supplemented by reference TRBV7-9 and TRBJ2-3, the full variable domain reads DTGVSQNPRHKITKRGQNVTFRCDPISEHNRLYWYRQTLGQGPEFLTYFQNEAQLEKSRLLSDRFSAERPKGSFSTLEIQRTEQGDSAMYLCASSLLAGAGDTQYFGPGTRLTVL.

The chain is built from TRBV15 and TRBJ2-2, with unresolved D. Germline V gene data show CDR1 as LNHNV and CDR2 as YYDKDF (reference sequence). This CDR3 spans 15 amino acids. Trimming shortened V by 0 bases and J by 1 base, and 6 bases separated the two germline ends. The DNA for the CDR3 is TGTGCCACCAGCAGAGAATTAGAGAACACCGGGGAGCTGTTTTTT. It is translated as CATSRELENTGELFF.

The V gene is TRBV6-6, the J gene TRBJ2-7, with TRBD2 as a possible D gene (5 bases). V was shortened by 6 bases and J by 2 bases, with 8 bases between the two germline ends. Germline V CDR1 and CDR2: MNHNY, SVGAGI (reference sequence). This CDR3 is 12 amino acids long. The CDR3 nucleotides read TGTGCCAGCAGGTCGGGAACCTACGAGCAGTACTTC. Translation gives CASRSGTYEQYF.